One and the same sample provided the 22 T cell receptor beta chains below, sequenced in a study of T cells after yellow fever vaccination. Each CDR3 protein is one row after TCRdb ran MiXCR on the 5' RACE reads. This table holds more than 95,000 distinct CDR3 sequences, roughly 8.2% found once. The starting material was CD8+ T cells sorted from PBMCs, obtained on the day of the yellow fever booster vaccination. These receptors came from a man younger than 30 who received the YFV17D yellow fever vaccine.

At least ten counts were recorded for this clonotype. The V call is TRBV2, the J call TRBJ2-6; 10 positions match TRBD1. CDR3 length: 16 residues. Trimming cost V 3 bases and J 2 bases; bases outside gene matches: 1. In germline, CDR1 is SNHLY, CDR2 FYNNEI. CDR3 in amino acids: CASSEGQGPGANVLTF. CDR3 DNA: TGTGCCAGCAGTGAGGGACAGGGGCCTGGGGCCAACGTCCTGACTTTC.

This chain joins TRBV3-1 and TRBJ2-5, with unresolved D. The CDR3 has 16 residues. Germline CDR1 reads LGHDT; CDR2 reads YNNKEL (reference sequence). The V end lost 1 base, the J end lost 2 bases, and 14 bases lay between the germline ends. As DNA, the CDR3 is TGTGCCAGCAGCCAAGTCGTCCGAGTATTACAAGAGACCCAGTACTTC. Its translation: CASSQVVRVLQETQYF.

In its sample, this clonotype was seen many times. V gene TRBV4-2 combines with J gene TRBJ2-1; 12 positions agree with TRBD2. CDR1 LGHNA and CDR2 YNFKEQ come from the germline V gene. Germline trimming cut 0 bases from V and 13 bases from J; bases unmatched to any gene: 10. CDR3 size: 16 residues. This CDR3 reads CASSQEASGGALYQFF. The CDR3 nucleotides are TGTGCCAGCAGCCAAGAGGCTAGCGGGGGGGCGTTGTACCAGTTCTTC.

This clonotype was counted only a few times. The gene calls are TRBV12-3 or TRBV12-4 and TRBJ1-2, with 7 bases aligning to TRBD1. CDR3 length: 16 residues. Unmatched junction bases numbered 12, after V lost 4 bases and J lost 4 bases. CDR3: CASSSQQGSPLYGYTF. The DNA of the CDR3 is TGTGCCAGCAGTTCCCAACAGGGGTCCCCCCTCTATGGCTACACCTTC.

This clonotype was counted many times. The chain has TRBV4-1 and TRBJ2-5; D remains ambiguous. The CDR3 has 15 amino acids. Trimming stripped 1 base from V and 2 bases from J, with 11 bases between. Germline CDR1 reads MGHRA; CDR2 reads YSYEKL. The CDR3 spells CASSQVVAVQETQYF. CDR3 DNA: TGCGCCAGCAGCCAAGTTGTGGCTGTACAAGAGACCCAGTACTTC.

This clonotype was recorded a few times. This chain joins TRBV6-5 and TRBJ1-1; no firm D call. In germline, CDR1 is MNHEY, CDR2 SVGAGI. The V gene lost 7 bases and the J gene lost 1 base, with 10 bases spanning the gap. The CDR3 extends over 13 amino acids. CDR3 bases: TGTGCCAGCAAGGCGGGGAAGAACACTGAAGCTTTCTTT. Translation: CASKAGKNTEAFF.

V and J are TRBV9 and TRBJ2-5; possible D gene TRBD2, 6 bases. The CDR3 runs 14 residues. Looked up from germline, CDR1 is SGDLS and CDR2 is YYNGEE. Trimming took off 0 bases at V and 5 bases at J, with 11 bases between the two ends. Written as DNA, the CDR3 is TGTGCCAGCAGCGTAGTCCCGGGGAGGGAGACCCAGTACTTC. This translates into CASSVVPGRETQYF.

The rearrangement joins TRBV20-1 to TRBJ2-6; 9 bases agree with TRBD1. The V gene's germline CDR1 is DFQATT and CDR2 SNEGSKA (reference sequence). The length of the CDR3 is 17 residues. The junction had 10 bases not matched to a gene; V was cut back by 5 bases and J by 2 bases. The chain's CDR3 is CSAYYRGRFTGANVLTF. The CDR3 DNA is TGCAGTGCTTATTACAGGGGGCGATTCACTGGGGCCAACGTCCTGACTTTC.

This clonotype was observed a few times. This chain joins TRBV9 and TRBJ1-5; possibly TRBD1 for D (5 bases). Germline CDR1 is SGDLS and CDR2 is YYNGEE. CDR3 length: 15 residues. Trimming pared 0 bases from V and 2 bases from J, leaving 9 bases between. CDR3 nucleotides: TGTGCCAGCAGCGTAGGCGGGGGAGGCAATCAGCCCCAGCATTTT. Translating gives CASSVGGGGNQPQHF.

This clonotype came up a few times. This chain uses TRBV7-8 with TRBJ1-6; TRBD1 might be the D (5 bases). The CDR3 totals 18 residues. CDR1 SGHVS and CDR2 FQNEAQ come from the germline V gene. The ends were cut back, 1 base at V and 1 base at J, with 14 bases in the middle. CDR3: CASSLGRVGWSYNSPLHF. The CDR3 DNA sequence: TGTGCCAGCAGCTTAGGCAGGGTGGGGTGGTCCTATAATTCACCCCTCCACTTT.

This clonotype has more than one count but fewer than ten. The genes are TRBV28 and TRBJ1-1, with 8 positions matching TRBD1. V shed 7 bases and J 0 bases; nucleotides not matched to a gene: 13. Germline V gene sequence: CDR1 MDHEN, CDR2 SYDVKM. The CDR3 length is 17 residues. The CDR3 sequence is CASTPAGQGRMNTEAFF. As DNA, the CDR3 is TGTGCCAGCACCCCGGCCGGACAGGGACGAATGAACACTGAAGCTTTCTTT.

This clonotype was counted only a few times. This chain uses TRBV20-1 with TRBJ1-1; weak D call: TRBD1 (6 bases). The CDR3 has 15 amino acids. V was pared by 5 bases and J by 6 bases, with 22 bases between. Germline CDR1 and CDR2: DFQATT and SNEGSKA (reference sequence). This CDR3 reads CSAPPRNRAPSEAFF. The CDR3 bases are TGCAGTGCTCCGCCCCGAAACAGGGCTCCTTCTGAAGCTTTCTTT.

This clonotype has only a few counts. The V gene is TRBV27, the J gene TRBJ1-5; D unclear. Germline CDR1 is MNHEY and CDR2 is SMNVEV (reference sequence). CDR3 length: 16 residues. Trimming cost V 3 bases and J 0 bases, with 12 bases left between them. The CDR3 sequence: CASSLVGVDSNQPQHF. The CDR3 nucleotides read TGTGCCAGCAGTTTGGTAGGTGTAGATAGCAATCAGCCCCAGCATTTT.

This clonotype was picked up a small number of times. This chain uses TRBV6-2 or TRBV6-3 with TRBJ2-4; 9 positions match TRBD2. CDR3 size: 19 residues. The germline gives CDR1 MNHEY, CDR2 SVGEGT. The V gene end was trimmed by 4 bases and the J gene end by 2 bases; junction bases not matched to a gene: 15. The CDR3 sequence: CASSLLPVAGGMTKNIQYF. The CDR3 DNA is TGTGCCAGCAGTTTACTCCCAGTGGCGGGGGGGATGACCAAAAACATTCAGTACTTC.

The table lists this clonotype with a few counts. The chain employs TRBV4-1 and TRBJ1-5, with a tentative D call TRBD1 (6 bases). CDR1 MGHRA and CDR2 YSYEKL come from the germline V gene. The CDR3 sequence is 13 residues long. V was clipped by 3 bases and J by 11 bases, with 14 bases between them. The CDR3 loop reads CASSHSVGGAQHF. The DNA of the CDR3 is TGCGCCAGCAGCCATTCCGTAGGGGGAGCCCAGCATTTT.

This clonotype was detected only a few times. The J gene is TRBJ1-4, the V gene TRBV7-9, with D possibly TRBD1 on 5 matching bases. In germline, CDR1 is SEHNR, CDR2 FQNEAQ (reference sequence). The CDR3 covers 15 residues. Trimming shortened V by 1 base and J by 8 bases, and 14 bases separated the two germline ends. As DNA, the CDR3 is TGTGCCAGCAGCTTAGAAGGGGTTCGTCGAGAAAAACTGTTTTTT. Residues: CASSLEGVRREKLFF.

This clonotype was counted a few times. The DNA for the CDR3 is TGTGCCAGCAGTTACTCGAGGGGACAGGGGGCGAATCAGCCCCAGCATTTT. Translated: CASSYSRGQGANQPQHF. The V call is TRBV6-2 or TRBV6-3, the J call TRBJ1-5, with TRBD1 matching 12 bases. The J segment lost 4 bases and the V segment lost 0 bases, leaving 4 bases of the junction unmatched. Germline V lookup: CDR1 MNHEY, CDR2 SVGEGT. This CDR3 contains 17 residues.

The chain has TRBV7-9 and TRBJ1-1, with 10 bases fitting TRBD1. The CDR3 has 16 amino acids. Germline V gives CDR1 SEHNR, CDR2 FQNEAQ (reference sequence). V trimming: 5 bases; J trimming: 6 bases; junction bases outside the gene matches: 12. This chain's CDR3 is CASSADRGPRTPEAFF. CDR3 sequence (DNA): TGTGCCAGCAGCGCAGACAGGGGGCCAAGAACCCCTGAAGCTTTCTTT.

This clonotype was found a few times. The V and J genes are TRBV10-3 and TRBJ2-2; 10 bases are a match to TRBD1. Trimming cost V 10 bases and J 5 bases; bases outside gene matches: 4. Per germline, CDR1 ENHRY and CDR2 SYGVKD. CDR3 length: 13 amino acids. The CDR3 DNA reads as TGTGCCACATGGACAGGGGGGACCGGGGAGCTGTTTTTT. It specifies CATWTGGTGELFF.

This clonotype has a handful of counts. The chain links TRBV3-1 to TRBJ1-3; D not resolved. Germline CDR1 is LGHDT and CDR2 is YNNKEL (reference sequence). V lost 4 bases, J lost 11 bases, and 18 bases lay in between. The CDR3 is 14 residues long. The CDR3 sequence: CASSLERGWTAIYF. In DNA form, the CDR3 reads TGTGCCAGCAGCCTAGAACGAGGTTGGACTGCCATATATTTT.

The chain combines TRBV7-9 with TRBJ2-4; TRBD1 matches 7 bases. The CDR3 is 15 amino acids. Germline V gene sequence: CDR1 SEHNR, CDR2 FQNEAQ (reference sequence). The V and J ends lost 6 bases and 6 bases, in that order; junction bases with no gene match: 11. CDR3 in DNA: TGTGCCAGCAGTAAGCATACAGGGGTGGGAAACATTCAGTACTTC. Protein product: CASSKHTGVGNIQYF.

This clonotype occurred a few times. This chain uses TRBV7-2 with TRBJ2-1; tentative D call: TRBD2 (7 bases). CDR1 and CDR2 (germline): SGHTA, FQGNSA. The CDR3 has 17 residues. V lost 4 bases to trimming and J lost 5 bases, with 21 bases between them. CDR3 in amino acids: CASSSRTSGGVNNEQFF. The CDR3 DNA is TGTGCCAGCAGCTCAAGGACGTCGGGGGGCGTCAACAATGAGCAGTTCTTC.